Below are 2 T cell receptor beta chains sequenced from a single sample in a study of shared clonotypes between healthy human individuals. This table comes from immunoSEQ multiplex PCR, and its TCRdb copy is limited to in-frame clones, with some not included. Here the sample spans a few million clones, approximately 93% being singletons. The sample was naive CD4+ T cells from PBMCs. Subset reported: CD45RA+ positively selected. These receptor sequences come from a man aged 18 to 30 in good health. Some clones in this sample may be carry-over from other donors' samples.

The chain has TRBV28 and TRBJ2-7, with TRBD1 identical over 7 bases. Germline CDR1 MDHEN, CDR2 SYDVKM. This CDR3 region has 15 residues. V lost 8 bases to trimming and J lost 1 base; unmatched junction nucleotides: 11. Here the CDR3 reads CASGPGTADSYEQYF. DNA for the CDR3: TGTGCCAGCGGGCCCGGGACAGCGGATTCCTACGAGCAGTACTTC.

The chain recombines TRBV9 with TRBJ2-3, with a tentative D call TRBD2 (5 bases). The germline gives CDR1 SGDLS, CDR2 YYNGEE. Trimming took off 3 bases at V and 4 bases at J, with 9 bases between the two ends. This CDR3 has 13 residues. The CDR3 loop is CASSELLADTQYF. The DNA for the CDR3 is TGTGCCAGCAGCGAATTACTAGCAGATACGCAGTATTTT.